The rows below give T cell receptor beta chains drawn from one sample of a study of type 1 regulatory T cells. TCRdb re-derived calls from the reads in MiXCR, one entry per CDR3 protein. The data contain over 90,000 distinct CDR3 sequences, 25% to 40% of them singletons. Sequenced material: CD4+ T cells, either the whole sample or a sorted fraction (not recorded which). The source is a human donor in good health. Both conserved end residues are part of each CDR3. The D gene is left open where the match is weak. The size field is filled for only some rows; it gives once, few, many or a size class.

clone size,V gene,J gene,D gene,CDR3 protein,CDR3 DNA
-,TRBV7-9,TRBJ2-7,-,CASSLVVGYEQYF,TGTGCCAGCAGCTTAGTGGTTGGCTACGAGCAGTACTTC
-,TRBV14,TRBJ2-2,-,CASSAWGARSGELFF,TGTGCCAGCAGCGCCTGGGGGGCGCGTTCCGGGGAGCTGTTTTTT
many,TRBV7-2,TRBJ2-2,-,CASSRDTPGTGELFF,TGTGCCAGCAGCAGAGACACCCCGGGGACCGGGGAGCTGTTTTTT
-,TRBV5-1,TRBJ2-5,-,CASSLREPYQETQYF,TGCGCCAGCAGCTTGCGGGAACCGTACCAAGAGACCCAGTACTTC
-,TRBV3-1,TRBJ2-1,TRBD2,CASSQRLGAGGLSNEQFF,TGTGCCAGCAGCCAGAGGCTTGGGGCGGGAGGGCTCTCCAATGAGCAGTTCTTC
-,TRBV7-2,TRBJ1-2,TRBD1,CASSPQGAGGYTF,TGTGCCAGCAGCCCACAGGGGGCGGGCGGCTACACCTTC
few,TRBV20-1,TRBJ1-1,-,CSARGGENTEAFF,TGCAGTGCTAGGGGGGGGGAAAACACTGAAGCTTTCTTT
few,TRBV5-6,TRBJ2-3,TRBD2,CASSPRLAGSTDTQYF,TGTGCCAGCAGCCCCCGACTAGCGGGCAGCACAGATACGCAGTATTTT
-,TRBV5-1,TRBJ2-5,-,CASSPDGIRQETQYF,TGCGCCAGCAGCCCGGATGGAATCCGGCAAGAGACCCAGTACTTC
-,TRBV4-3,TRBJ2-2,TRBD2,CASSQSGLAGGPDTGELFF,TGCGCCAGCAGCCAGTCCGGACTAGCGGGAGGGCCGGACACCGGGGAGCTGTTTTTT
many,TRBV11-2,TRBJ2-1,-,CASSFNGRTGEQFF,TGTGCCAGCAGCTTTAACGGGAGAACTGGCGAGCAGTTCTTC
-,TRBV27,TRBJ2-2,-,CASSKDSRGTGELFF,TGTGCCAGCAGTAAAGACAGCCGAGGGACCGGGGAGCTGTTTTTT
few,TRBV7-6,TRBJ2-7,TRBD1,CASSLDPTGTGGEQYF,TGTGCCAGCAGCTTAGACCCCACCGGGACAGGGGGCGAGCAGTACTTC
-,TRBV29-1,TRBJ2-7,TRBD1,CSVGTGGMLYEQYF,TGCAGCGTTGGGACAGGGGGCATGTTATACGAGCAGTACTTC
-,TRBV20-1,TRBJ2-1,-,CSAPGRAYNEQFF,TGCAGTGCTCCCGGCAGGGCTTACAATGAGCAGTTCTTC
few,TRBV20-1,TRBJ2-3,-,CSAREVADTQYF,TGCAGTGCCCGAGAAGTGGCGGATACGCAGTATTTT
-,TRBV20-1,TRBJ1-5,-,CSAPWAGNSNQPQHF,TGCAGTGCCCCTTGGGCGGGAAATAGCAATCAGCCCCAGCATTTT
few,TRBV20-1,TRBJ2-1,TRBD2,CSARVLAGVAEQFF,TGCAGTGCTAGGGTACTAGCGGGAGTCGCTGAGCAGTTCTTC
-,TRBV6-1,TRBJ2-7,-,CASTRSLTYEQYF,TGTGCCAGCACCAGAAGCCTAACCTACGAGCAGTACTTC
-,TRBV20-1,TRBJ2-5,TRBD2,CSAGTSGLQGETRYF,TGCAGTGCTGGCACTAGCGGCCTTCAAGGGGAGACCCGGTACTTC
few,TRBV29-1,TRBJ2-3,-,CSVKVDYTQYF,TGCAGCGTGAAGGTCGACTATACGCAGTATTTT
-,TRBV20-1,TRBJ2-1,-,CSASPGPNEQFF,TGCAGTGCTAGCCCGGGACCTAATGAGCAGTTCTTC
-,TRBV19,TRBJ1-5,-,CASRVRDNQPQHF,TGTGCCAGTAGGGTCAGGGACAATCAGCCCCAGCATTTT
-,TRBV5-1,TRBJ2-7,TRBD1,CASSSLYGMTGQGAEQYF,TGCGCCAGCAGCTCGTTGTATGGTATGACGGGACAGGGGGCCGAGCAGTACTTC
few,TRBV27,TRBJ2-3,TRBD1,CASSSPRGRTDTQYF,TGTGCCAGCAGTTCACCCAGGGGGCGAACAGATACGCAGTATTTT
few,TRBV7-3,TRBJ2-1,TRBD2,CASSLYAGAAYNEQFF,TGTGCCAGCAGCTTATACGCGGGAGCAGCATACAATGAGCAGTTCTTC
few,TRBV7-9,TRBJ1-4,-,CASSSGQYEKLFF,TGTGCCAGCAGTTCAGGACAGTACGAAAAACTGTTTTTT
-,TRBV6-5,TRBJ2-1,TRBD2,CASSSGGRPNNEQFF,TGTGCCAGCAGTTCGGGCGGGAGGCCCAACAATGAGCAGTTCTTC
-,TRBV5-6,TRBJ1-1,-,CASSRGFNTEAFF,TGTGCCAGCAGCCGGGGATTTAACACTGAAGCTTTCTTT
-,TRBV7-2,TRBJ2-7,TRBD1,CASSLGRDSSYEQYF,TGTGCCAGCAGCTTAGGCCGGGACAGTTCCTACGAGCAGTACTTC
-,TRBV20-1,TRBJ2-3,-,CSGGPTTDTQYF,TGCAGTGGGGGACCCACCACAGATACGCAGTATTTT
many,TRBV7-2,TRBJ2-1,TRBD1,CASSIIGRRGPYNEQFF,TGTGCCAGCAGCATTATAGGCCGCAGGGGGCCATACAATGAGCAGTTCTTC
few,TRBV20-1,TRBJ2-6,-,CSARDHPGANVLTF,TGCAGTGCCAGGGACCACCCCGGGGCCAACGTCCTGACTTTC
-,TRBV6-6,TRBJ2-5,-,CASSSAAQETQYF,TGTGCCAGCAGTTCGGCAGCCCAAGAGACCCAGTACTTC
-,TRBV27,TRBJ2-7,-,CASAKTAQSSYEQYF,TGTGCCAGCGCCAAGACAGCCCAAAGCTCCTACGAGCAGTACTTC
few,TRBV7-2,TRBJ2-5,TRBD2,CASSVTSGGGGETQYF,TGTGCCAGCAGCGTGACTAGCGGGGGTGGCGGAGAGACCCAGTACTTC
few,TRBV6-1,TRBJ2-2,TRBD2,CASSALAGVTGELFF,TGTGCCAGCAGTGCCCTAGCGGGAGTAACCGGGGAGCTGTTTTTT
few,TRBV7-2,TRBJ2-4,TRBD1,CASSSRQGLRADIQYF,TGTGCCAGCAGCTCGAGACAGGGCCTACGCGCGGACATTCAGTACTTC
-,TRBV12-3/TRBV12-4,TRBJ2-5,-,CASSTITAAEVRETQYF,TGTGCCAGCAGCACGATTACTGCGGCGGAGGTGAGGGAGACCCAGTACTTC
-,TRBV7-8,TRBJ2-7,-,CASSTSQGLAYEQYF,TGTGCCAGCAGCACCTCACAGGGTCTGGCCTACGAGCAGTACTTC
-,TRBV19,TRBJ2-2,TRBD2,CASMTSGSGTGELFF,TGTGCCAGTATGACTAGCGGGAGTGGAACCGGGGAGCTGTTTTTT
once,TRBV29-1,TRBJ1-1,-,CSVAGRMNAEAFF,TGCAGCGTTGCGGGACGGATGAACGCTGAAGCTTTCTTT
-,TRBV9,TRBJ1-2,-,CASSVGEGISYGYTF,TGTGCCAGCAGCGTAGGAGAGGGGATTAGCTATGGCTACACCTTC
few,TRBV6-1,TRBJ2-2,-,CASSDWMGGVRFF,TGTGCCAGCAGTGATTGGATGGGCGGGGTACGGTTTTTT
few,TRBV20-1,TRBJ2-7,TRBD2,CSARETSGIIYEQYF,TGCAGTGCTAGAGAGACTAGCGGGATTATCTACGAGCAGTACTTC
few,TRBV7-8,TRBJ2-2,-,CASSLAVTSGELFF,TGTGCCAGCAGCTTAGCGGTGACCTCCGGGGAGCTGTTTTTT
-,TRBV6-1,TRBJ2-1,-,CATSPGFSYNEQFF,TGTGCCACCAGCCCCGGGTTCTCCTACAATGAGCAGTTCTTC
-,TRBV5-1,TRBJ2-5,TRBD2,CASSSEAGEETQYF,TGCGCCAGCAGCTCCGAAGCGGGAGAAGAGACCCAGTACTTC
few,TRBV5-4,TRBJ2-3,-,CASSLKSTSTDTQYF,TGTGCCAGCAGCTTGAAGAGTACTAGCACAGATACGCAGTATTTT
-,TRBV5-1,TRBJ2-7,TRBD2,CASTSGSSYEQYF,TGCGCCAGCACTAGCGGGAGCTCCTACGAGCAGTACTTC
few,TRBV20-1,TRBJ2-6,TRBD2,CSARVTTSGTSGANVLTF,TGCAGTGCTAGAGTGACGACTAGCGGGACGTCTGGGGCCAACGTCCTGACTTTC
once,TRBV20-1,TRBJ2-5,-,CSARVTEETQYF,TGCAGTGCTAGAGTGACAGAAGAGACCCAGTACTTC
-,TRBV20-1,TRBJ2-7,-,CSARDQSGGAGNEQYF,TGCAGTGCTAGAGACCAGTCCGGGGGCGCTGGGAACGAGCAGTACTTC
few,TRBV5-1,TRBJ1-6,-,CASSLDRARGNSPLHF,TGCGCCAGCAGCTTGGACCGGGCTAGGGGGAATTCACCCCTCCACTTT
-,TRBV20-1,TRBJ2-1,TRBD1,CSARGQGAGEQFF,TGCAGTGCCAGGGGACAGGGGGCGGGTGAGCAGTTCTTC
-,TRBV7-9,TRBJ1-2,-,CASSLRRVDGYTF,TGTGCCAGCAGCTTGAGAAGGGTTGATGGCTACACCTTC